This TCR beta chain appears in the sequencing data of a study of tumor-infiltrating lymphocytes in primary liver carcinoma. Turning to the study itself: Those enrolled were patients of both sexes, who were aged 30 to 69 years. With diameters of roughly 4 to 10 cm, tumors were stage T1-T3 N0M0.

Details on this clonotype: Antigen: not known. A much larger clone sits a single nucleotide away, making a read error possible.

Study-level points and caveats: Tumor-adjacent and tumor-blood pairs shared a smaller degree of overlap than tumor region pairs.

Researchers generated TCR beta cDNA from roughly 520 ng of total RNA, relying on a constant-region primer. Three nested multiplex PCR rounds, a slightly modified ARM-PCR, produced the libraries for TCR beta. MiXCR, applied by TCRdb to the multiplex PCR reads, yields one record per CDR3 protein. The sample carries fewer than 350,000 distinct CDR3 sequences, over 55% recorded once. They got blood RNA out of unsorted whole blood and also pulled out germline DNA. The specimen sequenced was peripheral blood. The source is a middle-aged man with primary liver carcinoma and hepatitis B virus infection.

CDR3: CSVVRGNTAAFF. DNA of the CDR3: TGCAGCGTCGTAAGGGGGAACACTGCAGCTTTCTTT. The rearrangement links TRBV29-1 to TRBJ1-1; D may be TRBD1 (6 bases). There are 12 residues in the CDR3. Germline CDR1 reads SQVTM; CDR2 reads ANQGSEA.